One sample yielded the 11 T cell receptor beta chains listed below, sequenced in a study of blood T cell repertoires in COVID-19. Only in-frame clones appear in the TCRdb table, and some are missing; sequencing was by immunoSEQ multiplex PCR. The sample contains roughly 55,000 clones, 78% of which appear only once. Sequences were obtained from peripheral blood. These TCRs come from a man at least 80 years old with acute or convalescent COVID-19.

The chain couples TRBV2 to TRBJ1-3; D unclear. Between the trimmed V and J ends, which lost 6 bases and 0 bases, there was a span of 9 bases. Germline CDR1 is SNHLY and CDR2 is FYNNEI. The CDR3 has 14 residues. As DNA, the CDR3 is TGTGCCAGCAGGGCGGACTTCTCTGGAAACACCATATATTTT. Its translation is CASRADFSGNTIYF. Variable domain in full (rest from reference TRBV2 and TRBJ1-3): EPEVTQTPSHQVTQMGQEVILRCVPISNHLYFYWYRQILGQKVEFLVSFYNNEISEKSEIFDDQFSVERPDGSNFTLKIRSTKLEDSAMYFCASRADFSGNTIYFGEGSWLTVV.

This clone was recorded only once. The CDR3 spells CASRDLTYNEQFF. CDR3 sequence (DNA): TGTGCCTCCCGGGACTTAACTTACAATGAGCAGTTCTTC. The chain uses TRBV6-5 and TRBJ2-1; maybe TRBD2 (6 bases). This CDR3 region has 13 residues. CDR1 and CDR2 from the germline V gene are MNHEY and SVGAGI. The V gene lost 11 bases and the J gene lost 4 bases, with 15 bases spanning the gap.

This chain links TRBV7-2 with TRBJ2-7; tentative D call: TRBD2 (5 bases). The CDR3 runs to 13 residues. V was pared by 1 base and J by 6 bases, with 10 bases between. Germline loops: CDR1 SGHTA, CDR2 FQGNSA. The CDR3 DNA is TGTGCCAGCAGCTTAGGAGGGAGAAGCGAGCAGTACTTC. Protein product: CASSLGGRSEQYF.

The rearrangement links TRBV5-1 to TRBJ2-1, with 13 bases that match TRBD2. Germline trimming cut 4 bases from V and 9 bases from J; bases unmatched to any gene: 7. This CDR3 contains 15 residues. CDR1 is SGHRS, CDR2 YFSETQ, per germline. Written as DNA, the CDR3 is TGCGCCAGCAGCCCAACTAGCGGGGGGGCCGGTGAGCAGTTCTTC. Its translation: CASSPTSGGAGEQFF.

The V call is TRBV6-5, the J call TRBJ2-5; TRBD1 is a possible D gene (6 bases). Per the germline V gene, CDR1 is MNHEY and CDR2 is SVGAGI. Trimming left V 5 bases short and J 1 base short, with 14 bases between. The CDR3 contains 15 residues. CDR3 region: CASSQSLDSQETQYF. For the CDR3, the DNA is TGTGCCAGCAGTCAGTCATTGGACAGCCAAGAGACCCAGTACTTC.

The J gene is TRBJ1-1, the V gene TRBV15; 8 nucleotides agree with TRBD1. Germline CDR1 LNHNV, CDR2 YYDKDF (reference sequence). The CDR3 runs to 15 residues. The J segment lost 4 bases and the V segment lost 0 bases, leaving 4 bases of the junction unmatched. CDR3 DNA: TGTGCCACCAGCAGAGATGACAGGGGATTCACTGAAGCTTTCTTT. It encodes CATSRDDRGFTEAFF.

V and J are TRBV21-1 and TRBJ2-7; TRBD1, the D gene given by the table, was not confirmed from the DNA. TRBV21-1 is assigned pseudogene status. The CDR3 is made up of 15 amino acids. The CDR3 spells CASSKPTPSSYEQYF. As DNA, the CDR3 is TGTGCCAGCAGCAAACCCACACCCAGCTCCTACGAGCAGTACTTC.

The chain couples TRBV18 to TRBJ2-3; 12 positions agree with TRBD2. The CDR3 has 18 residues. Per germline, CDR1 KGHSH and CDR2 LQKENI. V trimming: 5 bases; J trimming: 1 base; junction bases outside the gene matches: 10. The CDR3 bases are TGTGCCAGCTCAGGGGGACTAGCGGGCCTGGGAGGCACAGATACGCAGTATTTT. As protein: CASSGGLAGLGGTDTQYF.

V gene TRBV28 combines with J gene TRBJ1-2; weak D call: TRBD1 (6 bases). Trimming left V 7 bases short and J 6 bases short, with 15 bases between. Germline V CDR1 and CDR2: MDHEN, SYDVKM. CDR3 size: 13 residues. The CDR3 DNA is TGTGCCAGCACGGGGTTGGGGGCCCATGGCTACACCTTC. Translation gives CASTGLGAHGYTF.

This chain connects TRBV3-1 (or the pseudogene TRBV3-2) to TRBJ1-3, with D possibly matching TRBD1 (5 bases). This CDR3 has 15 amino acids. Germline CDR1 reads LGHDT; CDR2 reads YNNKEL (reference sequence). The ends were cut back, 1 base at V and 4 bases at J, with 11 bases in the middle. The DNA of the CDR3 is TGTGCCAGCAGCCAAGTTGGCAGGGAAGGAAACACCATATATTTT. It is translated as CASSQVGREGNTIYF.

This clone was seen once. This rearrangement joins TRBV7-2 to TRBJ2-1, with TRBD2 matching over 8 bases. This CDR3 has 15 amino acids. Germline V gives CDR1 SGHTA, CDR2 FQGNSA. J gave up 4 bases and V 1 base, and 3 bases lay outside the gene matches. In nucleotides, the CDR3 is TGTGCCAGCAGCTTAGGAGCGGGGGTATACAATGAGCAGTTCTTC. Protein: CASSLGAGVYNEQFF.